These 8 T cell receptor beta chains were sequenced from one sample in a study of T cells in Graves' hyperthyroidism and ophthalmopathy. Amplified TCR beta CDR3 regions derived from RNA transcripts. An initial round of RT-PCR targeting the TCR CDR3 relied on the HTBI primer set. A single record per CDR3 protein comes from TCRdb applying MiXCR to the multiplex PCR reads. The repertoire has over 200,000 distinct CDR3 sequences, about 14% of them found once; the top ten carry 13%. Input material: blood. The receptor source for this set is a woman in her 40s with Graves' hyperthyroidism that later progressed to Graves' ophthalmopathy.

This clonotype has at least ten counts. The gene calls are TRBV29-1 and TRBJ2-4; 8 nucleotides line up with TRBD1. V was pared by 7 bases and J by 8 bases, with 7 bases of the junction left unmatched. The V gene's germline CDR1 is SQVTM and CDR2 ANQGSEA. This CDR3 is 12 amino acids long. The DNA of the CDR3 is TGCAGCGCCTTAGGACAGGGAGACATTCAGTACTTC. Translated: CSALGQGDIQYF.

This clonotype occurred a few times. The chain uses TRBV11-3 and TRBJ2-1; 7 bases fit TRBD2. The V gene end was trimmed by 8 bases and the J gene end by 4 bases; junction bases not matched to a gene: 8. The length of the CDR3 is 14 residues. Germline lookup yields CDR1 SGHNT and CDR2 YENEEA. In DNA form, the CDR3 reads TGTGCCAGCGGCGGGACTATTAAATACAATGAGCAGTTCTTC. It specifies CASGGTIKYNEQFF.

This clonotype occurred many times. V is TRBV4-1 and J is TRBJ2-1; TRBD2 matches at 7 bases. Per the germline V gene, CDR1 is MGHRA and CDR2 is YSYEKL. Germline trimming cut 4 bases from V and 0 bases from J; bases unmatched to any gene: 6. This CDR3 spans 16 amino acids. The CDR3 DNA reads TGCGCCAGCAGCCTGACTAGCAGTGACTCCTACAATGAGCAGTTCTTC. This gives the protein CASSLTSSDSYNEQFF.

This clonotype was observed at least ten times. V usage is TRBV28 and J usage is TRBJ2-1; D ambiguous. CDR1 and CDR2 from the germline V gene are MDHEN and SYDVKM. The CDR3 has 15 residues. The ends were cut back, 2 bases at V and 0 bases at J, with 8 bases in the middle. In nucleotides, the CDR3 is TGTGCCAGCAGTTTACAGTCAAGCTCCTACAATGAGCAGTTCTTC. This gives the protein CASSLQSSSYNEQFF.

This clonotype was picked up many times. CDR3 in amino acids: CASSHGFKTDTQYF. CDR3 bases: TGTGCCAGCAGCCACGGGTTCAAGACAGATACGCAGTATTTT. This chain links TRBV6-1 with TRBJ2-3; D gene ambiguous. This CDR3 spans 14 amino acids. Looked up from germline, CDR1 is MNHNS and CDR2 is SASEGT. With 6 bases removed from V and 3 bases from J, the gap between germline ends came to 13 bases.

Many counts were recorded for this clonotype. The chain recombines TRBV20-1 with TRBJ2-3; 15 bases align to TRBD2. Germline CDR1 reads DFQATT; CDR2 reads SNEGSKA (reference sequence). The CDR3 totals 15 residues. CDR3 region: CGTGLAGGNPDTQYF. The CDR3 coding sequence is TGCGGAACGGGACTAGCGGGAGGAAACCCAGATACGCAGTATTTT.

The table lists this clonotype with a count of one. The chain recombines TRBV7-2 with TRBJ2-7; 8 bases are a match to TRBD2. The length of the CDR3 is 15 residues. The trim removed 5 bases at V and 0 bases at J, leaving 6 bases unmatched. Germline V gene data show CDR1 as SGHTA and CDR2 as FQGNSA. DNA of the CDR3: TGTGCCAGCAGCCTTACTAGCGGCCTCTCCTACGAGCAGTACTTC. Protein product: CASSLTSGLSYEQYF.

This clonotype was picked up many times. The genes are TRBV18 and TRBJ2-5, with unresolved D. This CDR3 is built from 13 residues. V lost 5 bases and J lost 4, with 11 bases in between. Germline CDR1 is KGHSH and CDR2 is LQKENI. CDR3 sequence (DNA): TGTGCCAGCTCAACCCTAGGCGGAGAGACCCAGTACTTC. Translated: CASSTLGGETQYF.